This is a list of T cell receptor beta chains from one sample in a study of OX40 agonist ivuxolimab in advanced cancers. This table comes from immunoSEQ multiplex PCR, and its TCRdb copy is limited to in-frame clones, with some not included. The sample holds about 66,000 clones; roughly 89% are singletons and the top ten take under 3.5%. The source material was CD4+ or CD8+ T cells sorted from blood, sampled in a trial of the OX40 agonist ivuxolimab. The receptor source for this set is an adult with an advanced solid tumor such as melanoma, head and neck, liver or kidney cancer. CDR3s include the opening cysteine and the closing phenylalanine or tryptophan. A D gene is named only where the DNA matches it firmly. Size is stated for part of the rows, as once, few or many counts, or as a class when the clone is expanded.

CDR3nt,CDR3aa,abundance,d_gene,j_gene,v_gene
TGCAGCGTTGCACCTATCGGCACAGATACGCAGTATTTT,CSVAPIGTDTQYF,NA,NA,TRBJ2-3,TRBV29-1
TGCGCCAGCAGCTTGGCTGGGGGCTCGACCTACGAGCAGTACTTC,CASSLAGGSTYEQYF,once,NA,TRBJ2-7,TRBV5-1
TGTGCCAGCAGTGTAACAGGGGAACCCTACAATGAGCAGTTCTTC,CASSVTGEPYNEQFF,once,TRBD1,TRBJ2-1,TRBV6-4
TGTGCCAGCAGCTTAAACACGGGCACAGATACGCAGTATTTT,CASSLNTGTDTQYF,NA,NA,TRBJ2-3,TRBV7-9
TGTGCCAGCAGTAACACAGGGTTCCAAGAGACCCAGTACTTC,CASSNTGFQETQYF,NA,NA,TRBJ2-5,TRBV27
TGTGCCAGCAGTGCCACGAGCTCGGACCCTTACAATGAGCAGTTCTTC,CASSATSSDPYNEQFF,NA,NA,TRBJ2-1,TRBV6-1
TGCGCCAGCAGGGAAGGGACGGCGGAAGCTTTCTTT,CASREGTAEAFF,NA,NA,TRBJ1-1,TRBV5-1
TGTGCCTGGAGTCCCCTACTAGCGTTCCAAGAGACCCAGTACTTC,CAWSPLLAFQETQYF,NA,TRBD2,TRBJ2-5,TRBV30
TGTGCCTGGAGCTGGGGACAGGGTATGGGGGAGACCCAGTACTTC,CAWSWGQGMGETQYF,NA,TRBD1,TRBJ2-5,TRBV30
TGTGCCAGCAGCTTACAGGGAATACAAGAGACCCAGTACTTC,CASSLQGIQETQYF,NA,NA,TRBJ2-5,TRBV11-2
TGTGCCAGCAGGACCCTACTAGCGGGAACGTACAATGAGCAGTTCTTC,CASRTLLAGTYNEQFF,once,TRBD2,TRBJ2-1,TRBV28
TGTGCCTGGAGTGGCAATATCAGGGGAAACTATGGCTACACCTTC,CAWSGNIRGNYGYTF,few,NA,TRBJ1-2,TRBV30
TGTGCCAGCAGTTTCCAGGGGCGTAATGAAAAACTGTTTTTT,CASSFQGRNEKLFF,NA,NA,TRBJ1-4,TRBV28
TGTGCCAGCAGCTTAGGAGGGATTCCCTACGAGCAGTACTTC,CASSLGGIPYEQYF,NA,NA,TRBJ2-7,TRBV7-9
TGTGCCAGCAGCTTCGAGCGGGAGGGTTACAATGAGCAGTTCTTC,CASSFEREGYNEQFF,NA,TRBD2,TRBJ2-1,TRBV11-2
TGTGCCAGCGAAGCCAACTTACTCTCTGAAGCTTTCTTT,CASEANLLSEAFF,few,NA,TRBJ1-1,TRBV2
TGCGCCAGCAGCCAAGGTCGGACAGGCGCAGCTTTCTTT,CASSQGRTGAAFF,NA,TRBD1,TRBJ1-1,TRBV4-3
TGTGCCAGCAGGTTTTCCCTGGTAGCAGGGGAGCTGTTTTTT,CASRFSLVAGELFF,NA,NA,TRBJ2-2,TRBV27
TGCAGCGTTGTAGGATTGGGGGACACTGAAGCTTTCTTT,CSVVGLGDTEAFF,NA,NA,TRBJ1-1,TRBV29-1
TGTGCCAGCTACTCTGAGTTAGCCAAAAACATTCAGTACTTC,CASYSELAKNIQYF,few,NA,TRBJ2-4,TRBV6-1